The rows below give T cell receptor beta chains drawn from one sample of a study of TIL therapy for anti-PD-1-resistant metastatic lung cancer. Some clones are missing from TCRdb's copy, which holds only in-frame ones; the method was immunoSEQ multiplex PCR. This table holds tens of thousands of clones, under 75% found once. Material: blood, obtained at baseline. The receptors were sampled from a person between 25 and 79 years old with non-small cell lung cancer. Each CDR3 is given with its conserved first and last residue. The D gene is left open where the match is weak. Expanded clones are given a class, and other clones once, few, many or no size at all.

clone_size	v_call	d_call	j_call	cdr3_aa	cdr3_nt
-	TRBV10-3	-	TRBJ2-3	CAIKGDSTDTQYF	TGTGCCATCAAGGGGGACAGCACAGATACGCAGTATTTT
-	TRBV7-2	-	TRBJ2-7	CASSLGGGWVSSFTYEQYF	TGTGCCAGCAGCTTAGGAGGTGGTTGGGTATCGAGTTTTACCTACGAGCAGTACTTC
-	TRBV30	-	TRBJ2-1	CAWSVRSEQFF	TGTGCCTGGAGTGTACGGAGTGAGCAGTTCTTC
-	TRBV5-4	TRBD2	TRBJ2-7	CASSLQASGRIEQYF	TGTGCCAGCAGCTTGCAGGCTAGCGGGAGGATCGAGCAGTACTTC
few	TRBV6-4	TRBD1	TRBJ2-1	CASSDVPDRGPKFF	TGTGCCAGCAGTGACGTCCCGGACAGGGGCCCAAAGTTCTTC
-	TRBV4-2	-	TRBJ2-5	CASSQMGPGVGAETQYF	TGTGCCAGCAGCCAGATGGGACCGGGAGTTGGGGCAGAGACCCAGTACTTC
-	TRBV5-6	-	TRBJ1-2	CASSRGVEVDYGYTF	TGTGCCAGCAGCCGCGGGGTGGAGGTCGACTATGGCTACACCTTC
-	TRBV18	TRBD1	TRBJ2-7	CASSAGQVISYEQYF	TGTGCCAGCTCTGCGGGACAGGTGATCTCCTACGAGCAGTACTTC
-	TRBV6-5	TRBD2	TRBJ2-1	CASRTSGSAEQFF	TGTGCCAGCAGGACTAGCGGGAGTGCTGAGCAGTTCTTC
-	TRBV5-4	-	TRBJ2-2	CASSLGEGTGELFF	TGTGCCAGCAGCTTGGGCGAGGGCACCGGGGAGCTGTTTTTT
-	TRBV10-2	-	TRBJ1-5	CASSESWGSGGGRGQPQHF	TGCGCCAGCAGTGAGTCTTGGGGAAGTGGAGGGGGGCGCGGTCAGCCCCAGCATTTT
-	TRBV10-3	-	TRBJ1-2	CAISESAGYGYTF	TGTGCCATCAGTGAGTCGGCAGGCTATGGCTACACCTTC
-	TRBV7-8	-	TRBJ1-1	CASSWTELNTEAFF	TGTGCCAGCAGCTGGACGGAGCTGAACACTGAAGCTTTCTTT
-	TRBV11-2	-	TRBJ1-1	CASSFTGSTEAFF	TGTGCCAGCAGCTTTACAGGGAGCACTGAAGCTTTCTTT
few	TRBV9	TRBD1	TRBJ2-2	CASSVGGRGWTGELFF	TGTGCCAGCAGCGTAGGCGGCAGGGGGTGGACCGGGGAGCTGTTTTTT
-	TRBV6-5	-	TRBJ1-1	CASSYEGRMASAFF	TGTGCCAGCAGTTACGAGGGTAGAATGGCCTCGGCTTTCTTT
-	TRBV13	-	TRBJ2-7	CASSPGRGFNEQYF	TGTGCCAGCAGCCCTGGGCGGGGTTTCAACGAGCAGTACTTC
-	TRBV6-1	-	TRBJ1-3	CASSRLRGNTIYF	TGTGCCAGCAGTCGTCTGAGAGGAAACACCATATATTTT
-	TRBV4-1	-	TRBJ1-2	CASSQDNAGGYYGYTF	TGCGCCAGCAGCCAAGATAACGCGGGCGGCTACTATGGCTACACCTTC